This TCR beta chain stems from a study of blood T cell repertoires in COVID-19. The CDR3 totals 13 residues. Per germline, CDR1 MDHEN and CDR2 SYDVKM. The V gene lost 3 bases and the J gene lost 4 bases, with 9 bases spanning the gap. The method was immunoSEQ multiplex PCR; TCRdb's version includes in-frame clones alone and lacks a portion of them. The table shows roughly 200,000 clones, with around 90% occurring only once. The J gene is TRBJ2-5, the V gene TRBV28; D call uncertain. The specimen sequenced was peripheral blood. The TCR comes from a man aged 50-60 years with acute or convalescent COVID-19. The CDR3 sequence is CASSFEALETQYF. CDR3 nucleotides: TGTGCCAGCAGTTTCGAAGCGCTAGAGACCCAGTACTTC.